Listed below are T cell receptor beta chains from one sample, sequenced in a study of CD8 T cells in ankylosing spondylitis. A single record per CDR3 protein comes from TCRdb applying MiXCR to the 5' RACE reads. There are 250,000 to 300,000 distinct CDR3 sequences in the sample; roughly 18% occur only once, and roughly 34% lies in the top ten. The sample taken for sequencing was blood, either unsorted or a sorted T cell fraction (not recorded which). Source of these receptors: a male donor with ankylosing spondylitis or in good health (not recorded which). CDR3s include the opening cysteine and the closing phenylalanine or tryptophan. D genes are given only for firm matches. Rows give clone size only sometimes, using once, few, many, or a class for an expanded clone.

v_call	clone_size	d_call	j_call	cdr3_aa	cdr3_nt
TRBV5-1	NA	NA	TRBJ2-5	CASCASLQISGETQYF	TGCGCCAGCTGTGCGAGTTTGCAGATCTCGGGGGAGACCCAGTACTTC
TRBV5-1	few	NA	TRBJ2-1	CASSLARPRLNEQFF	TGCGCCAGCAGCTTGGCTAGACCCCGCCTGAATGAGCAGTTCTTC
TRBV5-1	few	TRBD2	TRBJ2-7	CASSLAGGGGDYEQYF	TGCGCCAGCAGCTTGGCCGGAGGTGGGGGGGACTACGAGCAGTACTTC
TRBV3-1	NA	NA	TRBJ2-1	CASSRLDSYNEQFF	TGTGCCAGCAGCCGCCTAGACAGCTACAATGAGCAGTTCTTC
TRBV29-1	few	NA	TRBJ2-7	CSVEEGGAYEQYF	TGCAGCGTTGAGGAGGGGGGAGCCTACGAGCAGTACTTC
TRBV4-3	NA	NA	TRBJ2-2	CASSQWQLEINTGELFF	TGCGCCAGCAGCCAATGGCAACTAGAAATTAATACCGGGGAGCTGTTTTTT
TRBV27	NA	NA	TRBJ2-3	CASRSLVIDTQYF	TGTGCCAGCAGGTCACTAGTTATAGATACGCAGTATTTT
TRBV4-1	NA	NA	TRBJ2-7	CASSQFTRDYEQYF	TGCGCCAGCAGCCAATTCACTCGTGACTACGAGCAGTACTTC
TRBV10-3	few	NA	TRBJ2-2	CAISEPLTPGELFF	TGTGCCATCAGTGAGCCCCTGACGCCCGGGGAGCTGTTTTTT
TRBV10-3	few	TRBD2	TRBJ2-1	CAISVGEGGNNEQFF	TGTGCCATCAGTGTAGGTGAGGGAGGGAACAATGAGCAGTTCTTC
TRBV4-1	NA	TRBD2	TRBJ2-7	CASSQAVASGIEQYF	TGCGCCAGCAGCCAAGCGGTGGCTAGCGGGATCGAGCAGTACTTC
TRBV14	NA	TRBD1	TRBJ2-7	CASSQVGTGYPYEQYF	TGTGCCAGCAGCCAAGTGGGGACAGGTTACCCCTACGAGCAGTACTTC
TRBV29-1	many	TRBD1	TRBJ2-1	CSVERGQGALGEQFF	TGCAGCGTTGAAAGGGGACAGGGGGCGTTAGGAGAACAGTTCTTC
TRBV20-1	few	NA	TRBJ2-1	CSAIATESYNEQFF	TGCAGTGCTATTGCGACCGAATCCTACAATGAGCAGTTCTTC